This is a list of T cell receptor beta chains from one sample in a study of cytomegalovirus exposure and HLA in healthy donors. Method: immunoSEQ multiplex PCR; TCRdb's copy keeps in-frame clones and lacks some. The profile shows fewer than 250,000 clones, roughly 84% of them singletons. Sequenced sample: PBMCs. The receptors stem from a woman younger than 35 in good health and CMV-seropositive. CDR3s leave out the opening cysteine and the closing phenylalanine or tryptophan.

>TRBJ2-3|TRBV4-1
ASSPQGGTDTQY
>TRBJ2-1|TRBV4-1
ASSQERLAGGEINEQF
>TRBJ2-7|TRBV5-5
ASSLQPGQGITYEQY
>TRBJ2-5|TRBV7-2
ASSFPTGRETQY
>TRBJ2-2|TRBV5-4
ASSSIAGDTGELF
>TRBJ1-2|TRBV4-1
ASSRPGTKIGYT
>TRBJ2-5|TRBV28
ASSLEGGGETQY
>TRBJ1-5|TRBV19
ASGGQPQH
>TRBJ1-1|TRBV28
ASSHRGGGSTEAF
>TRBJ2-3|TRBV7-3
ASSFSAGVGTDTQY
>TRBJ2-5|TRBV7-8
ASSWDRKETQY
>TRBJ1-1|TRBV11-1
ASSLSSGQFEAF
>TRBJ1-5|TRBV28
ASSSRDYSNQPQH